This T cell receptor (beta chain) was identified in a study of PD-1 blockade in mismatch repair-deficient tumors. In the case of this clone: Its specificity is not known.

Whole-study findings and limits: Rapid post-treatment expansion, then contraction, generally preceding radiologic response, marked tumor-resident clones.

The TCR-sequenced patients were three responders to pembrolizumab. The CDR3 covers 12 residues. The V gene lost 4 bases and the J gene lost 11 bases, with 14 bases spanning the gap. Germline CDR1 SEHNR, CDR2 FQNEAQ (reference sequence). The protocol was immunoSEQ multiplex PCR, while the TCRdb copy is restricted to in-frame clones and leaves out a portion. Among over 75,000 clones listed, about 84% were seen once. The sequences come from peripheral blood, collected 12 weeks after starting pembrolizumab. The sequence was collected from an adult with mismatch repair-deficient cancer. The chain employs TRBV7-9 and TRBJ1-1; D unresolved. The CDR3 region has the DNA TGTGCCAGCAGCTGGGAGGGCCGGAGGGCTTTCTTT. It codes for CASSWEGRRAFF.